This T cell receptor beta chain came from a study of response to subunit inactivated influenza vaccine. Findings and limits, study-wide: Authors suggested seasonal influenza vaccinations each recruit few new T cells.

This clonotype was recorded once. Its antigen is unknown. The junction does not match germline at one end; this may be a read error. Per germline, CDR1 SGHRS and CDR2 YFSETQ. This CDR3 contains 18 residues. TCRdb redid the calling of the RT-PCR reads with MiXCR, one entry per CDR3 protein. This sample yields about 530,000 distinct CDR3 sequences, of which about an eighth are seen a single time; about an eighth belongs to the top ten. The sample here was PBMCs from blood, taken roughly 48 days after vaccination. The chain combines TRBV5-1 with TRBJ2-6; TRBD1 agrees at 7 bases. The TCR comes from a man aged 50 to 60 who received an inactivated influenza vaccine. Written as DNA, the CDR3 is TGCGCCAGCACCGATCCGGGACAGCGTTTATCTGGGGCCAACATCCTGACTTTC. Its translation: CASTDPGQRLSGANILTF.